What follows are 14 T cell receptor beta chains derived from one specimen sequenced in a study of cytomegalovirus exposure and HLA in healthy donors. PCR was performed using 60 Vbeta and 13 Jbeta primers. Sequencing used immunoSEQ multiplex PCR; TCRdb keeps in-frame clones, though not all of them. The sample includes approximately 210,000 clones, roughly 80% of them seen just once. Sample: PBMCs. Receptors were obtained from a male donor in good health and CMV-seropositive.

The rearrangement links TRBV7-2 to TRBJ1-2; D possibly corresponds to TRBD1 (6 bases). Trimming cost V 5 bases and J 5 bases, with 15 bases left between them. The CDR3 contains 14 residues. The V gene's germline CDR1 is SGHTA and CDR2 FQGNSA. The CDR3 spells CASSVRQTGYGYTF. DNA of the CDR3: TGTGCCAGCAGCGTACGTCAGACAGGTTATGGCTACACCTTC.

The V call is TRBV5-1, the J call TRBJ2-1, with D possibly TRBD2 on 6 matching bases. Germline V CDR1 and CDR2: SGHRS, YFSETQ. V dropped 0 bases and J dropped 5 bases, with 12 bases sitting between them. The CDR3 has 15 amino acids. The CDR3 sequence: CASSLDAGTHNEQFF. In DNA form, the CDR3 reads TGCGCCAGCAGCTTGGACGCGGGAACCCACAATGAGCAGTTCTTC. Full variable domain (rest looked up from reference TRBV5-1 and TRBJ2-1): KAGVTQTPRYLIKTRGQQVTLSCSPISGHRSVSWYQQTPGQGLQFLFEYFSETQRNKGNFPGRFSGRQFSNSRSEMNVSTLELGDSALYLCASSLDAGTHNEQFFGPGTRLTVL.

In its sample, this clone was seen once. This rearrangement joins TRBV5-1 to TRBJ2-7; tentatively, D is TRBD1 (6 bases). The germline V gene encodes CDR1 SGHRS and CDR2 YFSETQ. This CDR3 has 15 residues. Trimming removed 7 bases at V and 6 bases at J, with 23 bases between. DNA for the CDR3: TGCGCCAGCGGACCCGGAAACAGGGAAAGTAGCGAGCAGTACTTC. Translated: CASGPGNRESSEQYF.

In its sample, this clone was seen once. V usage is TRBV6-5 and J usage is TRBJ2-7, with TRBD1 as a possible D gene (6 bases). CDR3 length equals 13 residues. Looked up from germline, CDR1 is MNHEY and CDR2 is SVGAGI. Deletions cut 6 bases from V and 0 bases from J, with 9 bases between. In nucleotides, the CDR3 is TGTGCCAGCAGGCTGGACAGCTCCTACGAGCAGTACTTC. It translates to CASRLDSSYEQYF.

The genes are TRBV2 and TRBJ1-4; a possible D gene is TRBD1 (6 bases). The CDR3 is made up of 14 amino acids. The germline CDR1 and CDR2 sequences are SNHLY and FYNNEI. Trimming took off 7 bases at V and 7 bases at J, with 16 bases between the two ends. The CDR3 DNA is TGTGCCAGCACGATTCAGGGGTTGGCTGAAAAACTGTTTTTT. This codes for CASTIQGLAEKLFF.

This clone appeared a few times. The chain recombines TRBV6-5 with TRBJ1-2, with TRBD1 identical over 10 bases. Germline V gives CDR1 MNHEY, CDR2 SVGAGI. Trimming removed 3 bases from V and 8 bases from J; junction bases left unmatched: 3. The CDR3 length is 13 residues. Written as DNA, the CDR3 is TGTGCCAGCAGTTATGGACAGGGGGGAGGCTACACCTTC. This sequence encodes CASSYGQGGGYTF.

The rearrangement links TRBV10-3 to TRBJ1-5; TRBD1 agrees at 7 bases. This CDR3 is built from 15 residues. Germline V gene sequence: CDR1 ENHRY, CDR2 SYGVKD. V dropped 3 bases and J dropped 4; count of bases not matched to a gene: 6. The CDR3 region is CAISDRGTENQPQHF. CDR3 sequence (DNA): TGTGCCATCAGTGATCGTGGGACAGAAAATCAGCCCCAGCATTTT.

The chain uses TRBV7-3 and TRBJ2-7; 7 bases are a match to TRBD1. Germline V gives CDR1 SGHTA, CDR2 FQGTGA. The V segment lost 5 bases and the J segment 5 bases; nucleotides outside the gene matches: 12. CDR3 length: 15 amino acids. The CDR3 is CASSLQGLTPHEQYF. Written as DNA, the CDR3 is TGTGCCAGCAGCCTACAGGGGCTAACCCCCCACGAGCAGTACTTC.

The rearrangement uses TRBV27 and TRBJ2-5, with 7 nucleotides matching TRBD2. The CDR3 contains 14 residues. The trim removed 9 bases at V and 0 bases at J, leaving 7 bases unmatched. The V gene's germline CDR1 is MNHEY and CDR2 SMNVEV (reference sequence). CDR3 sequence reads: CASQSSGYQETQYF. CDR3 in DNA: TGTGCCAGTCAGAGTAGCGGGTACCAAGAGACCCAGTACTTC.

This CDR3 reads CASRPIAGGTYNEQFF. Here the CDR3 DNA reads TGTGCCAGCAGACCAATAGCGGGGGGCACCTACAATGAGCAGTTCTTC. The V call is TRBV7-3, the J call TRBJ2-1, with TRBD2 identical over 10 bases. This CDR3 region has 16 residues. V trimming: 6 bases; J trimming: 2 bases; junction bases outside the gene matches: 7. CDR1 is SGHTA, CDR2 FQGTGA, per germline. Using reference TRBV7-3 and TRBJ2-1 for the parts outside the CDR3, the full variable domain is GAGVSQTPSNKVTEKGKYVELRCDPISGHTALYWYRQSLGQGPEFLIYFQGTGAADDSGLPNDRFFAVRPEGSVSTLKIQRTERGDSAVYLCASRPIAGGTYNEQFFGPGTRLTVL.

V gene TRBV7-6 combines with J gene TRBJ1-1; 7 nucleotides agree with TRBD1. The J segment lost 1 base and the V segment lost 5 bases, leaving 1 base of the junction unmatched. The germline V gene encodes CDR1 SGHVS and CDR2 FNYEAQ. The CDR3 is made up of 13 amino acids. This CDR3 reads CASSGQANTEAFF. The CDR3 bases are TGTGCCAGCAGCGGACAGGCGAACACTGAAGCTTTCTTT.

As concerns this clone: Other DNA sequences in this sample translate to the same CDR3. The gene calls are TRBV6-1 and TRBJ2-3; TRBD2 matches at 14 bases. After removal of 4 bases from V and 6 bases from J, the junction contained 12 bases not matched to a gene. Per germline, CDR1 MNHNS and CDR2 SASEGT. This CDR3 comprises 18 residues. CDR3 nucleotide sequence: TGTGCCAGCAGTGGGACTAGCGGGGGGACCCTAGCTTTCGATACGCAGTATTTT. The encoded protein is CASSGTSGGTLAFDTQYF.

This clone was counted a few times. The chain is built from TRBV5-1 and TRBJ2-7, with D possibly matching TRBD2 (7 bases). Trimming shortened V by 1 base and J by 5 bases, and 13 bases separated the two germline ends. CDR1 and CDR2 (germline): SGHRS, YFSETQ. The CDR3 runs 14 residues. The CDR3 DNA follows: TGCGCCAGCAGCTTGAGGGGGGGTGAGCACGAGCAGTACTTC. Translated: CASSLRGGEHEQYF.

The rearrangement links TRBV4-3 to TRBJ2-3; D remains unclear. This CDR3 is 17 amino acids long. Germline V gene sequence: CDR1 LGHNA, CDR2 YSLEER. V lost 1 base, J lost 4 bases, and 18 bases lay in between. The CDR3 here is CASSQGFHPGTPDTQYF. The CDR3 DNA reads TGCGCCAGCAGCCAAGGGTTTCATCCTGGCACCCCAGATACGCAGTATTTT.